The source of this T cell receptor (beta chain) is a study of beta chain features in type 1 diabetes (dated by TCRdb to 2016 to 2019). Study-level background: Mean age, gender distribution, total cell number and subset yield did not differ between patients and healthy donors. Naive and central memory subsets were obtained from all 30 or so donors, but regulatory and stem cell-like memory subsets were isolated from only 8 patients and roughly eight healthy donors. In the study, TCRB repertoires of sorted circulating CD4+ T cell subsets from recently diagnosed type 1 diabetes patients were compared with those of matched healthy donors. Across all samples, around 100 million sorted cells were examined, and cell number per subset correlated strongly with RNA yield.

The High Capacity cDNA Reverse Transcription Kit was used to reverse transcribe all of the isolated RNA, meaning that expressed TCRB transcripts were what got sequenced. Naive, central memory and regulatory T cell samples underwent deep immunoSEQ sequencing, averaging roughly 3.3 million total reads per sample. Sorted cells were lysed in RLT buffer, and RNA was extracted using DNase-treated RNeasy Micro or Mini kits according to cell number. To prevent cross-contamination, each cell subset was processed individually, whereas patient and healthy donor samples were processed jointly. The immunoSEQ multiplex PCR was used to amplify TCRB sequences from cDNA, generating 87-bp fragments that spanned the CDR3 region. The amplicons were sequenced using the Illumina HiSeq platform. Processing in the source paper ran as follows. PCR bias was computationally corrected using synthetic template baselines, reads within Hamming distance 2 were collapsed, and singletons that could not be merged were discarded. Reads were aligned against IMGT to assign V, D and J genes, CDR3 length and insertions or deletions at six rearrangement sites. Within each subset, clonotype counts were normalized to sorted cell number, and only after that were true diversity and Gini coefficients computed with the tcR R package. The overlap coefficient, calculated on TCRB nucleotide sequences, was used to quantify repertoire sharing. As a proxy for the pre-selection repertoire, out-of-frame TCRB sequences from naive cells were analyzed. TCRdb took this table from immuneACCESS and kept in-frame rearrangements with V and J called. Such tables lack part of the clones; where checked against another copy, unresolved V genes explain under half of the gap, and the rest is unexplained. V, J and clone size are taken as reported in that table, and D and trimming were inferred from the DNA itself. Present in this sample are a few hundred thousand clones, around 10% of which were seen just once. The ten largest make up 0.034% of the sample.

General study outcomes and caveats: Naive, central memory and regulatory TCRB repertoires appeared to be more similar among patients than among healthy donors. HLA sub-analyses involved small numbers of individuals, so any influence of HLA type on TCRB rearrangement remained unresolved. Shorter templates might have been favored by PCR, but patient and control samples were amplified and corrected together, so both groups would have been affected equally by any skew. At VDJ recombination sites, patients with type 1 diabetes made fewer insertions and deleted more nucleotides, a pattern implying thymic rearrangement abnormalities. In all four CD4+ subsets, TCRB CDR3 length was moderately but significantly shorter in type 1 diabetes patients. Because cDNA was sequenced instead of genomic DNA, highly expressing activated cells could be over-represented, though the groups showed no difference in activation or CD3 levels.

This clone was observed a few times. This clone's antigen is unknown. Base qualities are missing; no much larger clone stands one base away. From each donor, a single peripheral blood sample of around 120 mL on average was drawn into heparinised tubes. Naive, central memory, regulatory and stem cell-like memory CD4+ T cells were sorted on a BD FACSAria II using a panel including CD45RO, CCR7, CD25, CD127, CD95 and CD27. Purity was above 95% for every sorted population. PBMCs were isolated immediately by Lymphoprep density gradient centrifugation and stained directly without culture. To minimize batch effects, samples were stained and sorted in pairs, one healthy donor with one patient per experiment. Germline trimming amounts to 2 bases on V and 4 bases on J, with 4 as the count of junction bases outside the gene matches. Measured from the cysteine to the phenylalanine, the CDR3 is 16 residues long. CDR3 DNA is the only sequence kept; it has 48 bases, read in frame from the first base. Taken from the germline V gene, the CDR1 and CDR2 loops are SGHTA and FQGNSA.

The sample comprised naive CD4+ T cells from blood. The cell subset or site label, as the study defines it: true naive CD4+ T cells. Recombination connected TRBV7-2 to TRBJ2-2, with 10 middle bases fitting TRBD2. This receptor was obtained from a woman younger than 35 in good health. The CDR3: CASSLSGGAATGELFF. The DNA sequence is TGTGCCAGCAGCTTAAGCGGGGGGGCAGCCACCGGGGAGCTGTTTTTT. This CDR3, with the reference TRBV7-2 and TRBJ2-2 proteins standing in past its ends, gives the full variable domain GAGVSQSPSNKVTEKGKDVELRCDPISGHTALYWYRQSLGQGLEFLIYFQGNSAPDKSGLPSDRFSAERTGGSVSTLTIQRTQQEDSAVYLCASSLSGGAATGELFFGEGSRLTVL.